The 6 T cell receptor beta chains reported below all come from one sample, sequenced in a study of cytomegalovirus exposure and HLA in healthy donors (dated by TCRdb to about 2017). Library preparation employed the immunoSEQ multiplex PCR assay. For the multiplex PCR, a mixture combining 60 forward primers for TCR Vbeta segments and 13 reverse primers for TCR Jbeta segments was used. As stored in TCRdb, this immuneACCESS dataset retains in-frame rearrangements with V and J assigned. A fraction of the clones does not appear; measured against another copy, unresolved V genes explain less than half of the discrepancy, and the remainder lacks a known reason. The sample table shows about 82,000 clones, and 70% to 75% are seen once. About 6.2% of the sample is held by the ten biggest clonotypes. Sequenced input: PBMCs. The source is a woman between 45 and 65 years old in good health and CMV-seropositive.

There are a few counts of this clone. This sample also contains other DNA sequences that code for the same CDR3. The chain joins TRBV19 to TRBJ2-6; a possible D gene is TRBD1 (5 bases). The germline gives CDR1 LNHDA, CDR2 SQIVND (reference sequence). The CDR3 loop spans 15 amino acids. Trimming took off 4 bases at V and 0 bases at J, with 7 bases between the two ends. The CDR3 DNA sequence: TGTGCCAGTAGTACCCAGGGCTCTGGGGCCAACGTCCTGACTTTC. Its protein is CASSTQGSGANVLTF.

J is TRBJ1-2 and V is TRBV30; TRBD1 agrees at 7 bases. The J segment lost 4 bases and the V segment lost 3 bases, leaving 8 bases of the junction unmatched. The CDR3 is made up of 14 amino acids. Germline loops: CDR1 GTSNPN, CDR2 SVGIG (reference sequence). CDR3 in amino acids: CAWSGGQIIYGYTF. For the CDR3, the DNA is TGTGCCTGGAGCGGGGGACAGATCATCTATGGCTACACCTTC.

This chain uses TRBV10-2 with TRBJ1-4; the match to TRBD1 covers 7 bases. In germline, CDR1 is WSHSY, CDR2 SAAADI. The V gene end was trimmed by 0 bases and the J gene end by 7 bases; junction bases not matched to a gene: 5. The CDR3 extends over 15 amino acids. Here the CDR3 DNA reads TGCGCCAGCAGTGAGTCACTTGGACAGGTTGAAAAACTGTTTTTT. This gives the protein CASSESLGQVEKLFF.

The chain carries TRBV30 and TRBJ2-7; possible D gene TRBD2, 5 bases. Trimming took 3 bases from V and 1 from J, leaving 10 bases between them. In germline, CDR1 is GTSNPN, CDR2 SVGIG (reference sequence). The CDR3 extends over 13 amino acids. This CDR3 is CAWRERESYEQYF. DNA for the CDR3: TGTGCCTGGAGGGAACGGGAATCCTACGAGCAGTACTTC.

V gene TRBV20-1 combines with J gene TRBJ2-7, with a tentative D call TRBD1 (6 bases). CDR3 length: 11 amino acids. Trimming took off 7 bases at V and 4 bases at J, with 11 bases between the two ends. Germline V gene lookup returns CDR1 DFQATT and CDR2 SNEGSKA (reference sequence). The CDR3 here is CSGGTQYEQYF. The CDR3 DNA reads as TGCAGTGGAGGGACACAATACGAGCAGTACTTC.

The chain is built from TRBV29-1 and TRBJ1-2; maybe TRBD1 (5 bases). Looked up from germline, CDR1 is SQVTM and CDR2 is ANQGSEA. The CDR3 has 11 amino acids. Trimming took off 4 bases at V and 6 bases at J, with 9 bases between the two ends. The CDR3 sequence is CSVVGLDGYTF. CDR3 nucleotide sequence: TGCAGCGTTGTGGGACTGGATGGCTACACCTTC. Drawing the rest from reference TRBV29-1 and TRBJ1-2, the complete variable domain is SAVISQKPSRDICQRGTSLTIQCQVDSQVTMMFWYRQQPGQSLTLIATANQGSEATYESGFVIDKFPISRPNLTFSTLTVSNMSPEDSSIYLCSVVGLDGYTFGSGTRLTVV.